These 13 T cell receptor beta chains came from one sample sequenced in a study of T cell repertoires in cytomegalovirus infection. MiXCR, applied by TCRdb to the reads, yields one record per CDR3 protein. This table has 300,000 or so distinct CDR3 sequences, about a quarter appearing once. Sample: PBMCs. All receptors come from a human donor in good health (CMV status not recorded). Some clones in this sample may be carry-over from other donors' samples.

The CDR3 sequence: CASSSVPDTQYF. DNA for the CDR3: TGTGCCAGCAGTTCAGTTCCAGATACGCAGTATTTT. The genes are TRBV28 and TRBJ2-3; no reliable D call. This CDR3 is 12 amino acids long. Trimming took off 4 bases at V and 4 bases at J, with 6 bases between the two ends. Looked up from germline, CDR1 is MDHEN and CDR2 is SYDVKM.

This clonotype was observed a few times. One junction end does not reproduce the germline sequence, and a read error may be involved. The rearrangement joins TRBV7-2 to TRBJ2-7, with 10 bases matching TRBD1. This CDR3 is built from 14 residues. Germline V gene lookup returns CDR1 SGHTA and CDR2 FQGNSA. CDR3 sequence (DNA): TGTGCCAGCAGCCCGACAGGGGGCTTCTACGTGCAGTACTTC. Its protein is CASSPTGGFYVQYF.

The chain carries TRBV4-1 and TRBJ1-1, with D tentatively TRBD1 (5 bases). This CDR3 contains 15 residues. V gave up 1 base and J gave up 0 bases, with 9 bases separating them. Germline CDR1 MGHRA, CDR2 YSYEKL. The CDR3 reads CASSQGRGVNTEAFF. The CDR3 DNA follows: TGCGCCAGCAGCCAAGGCCGGGGGGTGAACACTGAAGCTTTCTTT.

V and J are TRBV19 and TRBJ1-1; 7 bases agree with TRBD1. The CDR3 extends over 15 amino acids. Trimming cost V 5 bases and J 2 bases; bases outside gene matches: 8. Germline V CDR1 and CDR2: LNHDA, SQIVND (reference sequence). The CDR3 DNA is TGTGCCAGTAGTCCCCCTAGACAGGGCAACACTGAAGCTTTCTTT. Translating gives CASSPPRQGNTEAFF.

CDR3 protein: CASSSRDGAAFF. In DNA, the CDR3 is TGTGCCAGCAGTTCTCGGGACGGTGCGGCGTTCTTC. The chain combines TRBV7-6 with TRBJ2-1; D possibly matches TRBD1 or TRBD2 (5 bases each). The CDR3 has 12 residues. V was trimmed by 6 bases and J by 15 bases, leaving 18 bases between them. CDR1 and CDR2 (germline): SGHVS, FNYEAQ. Filled out from reference TRBV7-6 and TRBJ2-1, the complete variable domain reads GAGVSQSPRYKVTKRGQDVALRCDPISGHVSLYWYRQALGQGPEFLTYFNYEAQQDKSGLPNDRFSAERPEGSISTLTIQRTEQRDSAMYRCASSSRDGAAFFGPGTRLTVL.

This clonotype was detected many times. V and J are TRBV12-3 or TRBV12-4 and TRBJ1-1; 12 bases match TRBD1. The CDR3 is 16 amino acids. Trimming cost V 6 bases and J 5 bases; bases outside gene matches: 10. CDR3 sequence (DNA): TGTGCCAGCAGCCAACCGGGACAGGGGGCGCAGACTGAAGCTTTCTTT. This translates into CASSQPGQGAQTEAFF.

This rearrangement joins TRBV2 to TRBJ2-5, with 14 bases lining up with TRBD2. J was trimmed by 3 bases and V by 6 bases; bases with no gene match: 3. The CDR3 covers 15 residues. Germline V gives CDR1 SNHLY, CDR2 FYNNEI. The DNA of the CDR3 is TGTGCCAGCAGCGGACTAGCGGGGGGAAAAGAGACCCAGTACTTC. It yields the protein CASSGLAGGKETQYF.

This clonotype was counted many times. V and J are TRBV12-3 or TRBV12-4 and TRBJ2-2; no clear D gene. CDR3 size: 15 residues. V was trimmed by 5 bases and J by 9 bases, leaving 19 bases between them. The CDR3 region is CASSPLSAPVRELFF. CDR3 DNA: TGTGCCAGCAGTCCGTTGTCAGCCCCTGTTAGGGAGCTGTTTTTT.

This clonotype was recorded once. The rearrangement links TRBV28 to TRBJ2-7, with 8 nucleotides matching TRBD2. The ends lost 6 bases at V and 0 bases at J; junction bases unmatched: 1. Germline V gene data show CDR1 as MDHEN and CDR2 as SYDVKM. CDR3 size: 13 residues. DNA for the CDR3: TGTGCCAGCAGCGGGGGGGTCTCCTACGAGCAGTACTTC. The encoded protein is CASSGGVSYEQYF.

Many counts were recorded for this clonotype. One end of the junction does not line up with germline, which may come from a read error. The V call is TRBV7-9, the J call TRBJ2-1; 7 positions match TRBD2. CDR1 and CDR2 from the germline V gene are SEHNR and FQNEAQ (reference sequence). The CDR3 has 14 amino acids. In DNA form, the CDR3 reads TGTGCCAGCAGCGTAGCGGGTGCCTACAATGAGCAGTTCTTC. Amino acid sequence: CASSVAGAYNEQFF.

V usage is TRBV20-1 and J usage is TRBJ2-3, with TRBD2 matching over 9 bases. Trimming took 6 bases from V and 4 from J; bases not matched to a gene: 5. Germline assignment: CDR1 DFQATT and CDR2 SNEGSKA (reference sequence). This CDR3 comprises 13 residues. CDR3 loop: CSAWRGGADTQYF. As DNA, the CDR3 is TGCAGTGCGTGGCGGGGGGGGGCAGATACGCAGTATTTT.

As to this clonotype: With a much larger clone just one base away, this may be a read error. The chain links TRBV7-3 to TRBJ1-1; 8 bases map to TRBD1. The V gene's germline CDR1 is SGHTA and CDR2 FQGTGA. This CDR3 contains 14 residues. The DNA for the CDR3 is TGTGCCGGCAGCCAACAGGGGGACGGCACTGAAGCTTTCTTT. Its translation is CAGSQQGDGTEAFF.

This clonotype came up many times. The rearrangement joins TRBV10-3 to TRBJ1-1; D not resolved. V dropped 10 bases and J dropped 1 base, with 13 bases sitting between them. This CDR3 is 13 amino acids long. Germline lookup yields CDR1 ENHRY and CDR2 SYGVKD. This CDR3 is CATSDGWNTEAFF. For the CDR3, the DNA is TGTGCCACTTCGGACGGATGGAACACTGAAGCTTTCTTT.